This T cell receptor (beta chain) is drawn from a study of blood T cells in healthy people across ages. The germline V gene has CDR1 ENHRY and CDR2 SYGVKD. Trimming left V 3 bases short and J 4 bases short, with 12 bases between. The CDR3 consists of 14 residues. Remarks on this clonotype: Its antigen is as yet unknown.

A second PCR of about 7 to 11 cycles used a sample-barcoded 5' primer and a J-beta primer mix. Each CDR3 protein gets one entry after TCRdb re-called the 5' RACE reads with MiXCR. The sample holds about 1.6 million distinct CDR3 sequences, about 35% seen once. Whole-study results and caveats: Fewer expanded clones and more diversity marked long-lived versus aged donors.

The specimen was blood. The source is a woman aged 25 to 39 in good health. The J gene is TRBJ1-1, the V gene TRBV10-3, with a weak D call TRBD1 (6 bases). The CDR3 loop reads CAISENDRRTEAFF. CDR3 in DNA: TGTGCCATCAGTGAAAACGACAGGCGCACTGAAGCTTTCTTT.